These 3 T cell receptor beta chains were all obtained from the same sample, sequenced in a study of breast tumors, draining lymph nodes, adjacent tissues. Samples came from axillary lymph nodes draining the breast cancer. TCRdb ran MiXCR on the multiplex PCR reads and lists one entry per CDR3 protein. The data contain around 100,000 distinct CDR3 sequences, approximately 21% of them singletons. The sequenced sample consisted of axillary lymph node tissue. The receptors come from a female donor with breast cancer. Some clones in this sample may be carry-over from other donors' samples.

This clonotype was seen ten or more times. J is TRBJ2-5 and V is TRBV6-6; D ambiguous. Trimming cost V 1 base and J 5 bases, with 2 bases left between them. CDR3 size: 11 residues. Germline CDR1 and CDR2: MNHNY and SVGAGI (reference sequence). The CDR3 reads CASSYYETQYF. The CDR3 DNA is TGTGCCAGCAGTTACTATGAGACCCAGTACTTC.

The sample holds many counts of this clonotype. This chain joins TRBV7-9 and TRBJ1-6, with unresolved D. The germline gives CDR1 SEHNR, CDR2 FQNEAQ (reference sequence). CDR3 length: 12 amino acids. Trimming took 6 bases from V and 9 from J, leaving 9 bases between them. The CDR3: CASRAHASPLHF. The CDR3 DNA follows: TGTGCCAGCAGAGCACACGCTTCACCCCTCCACTTT.

The table lists this clonotype with a few counts. The chain has TRBV19 and TRBJ1-5, with D perhaps matching TRBD1 (5 bases). CDR3 length: 15 residues. Germline V CDR1 and CDR2: LNHDA, SQIVND (reference sequence). V was trimmed by 7 bases and J by 4 bases, leaving 17 bases between them. DNA of the CDR3: TGTGCCAGTACCCCGCCGGGCAGGGATAATCAGCCCCAGCATTTT. Encoded protein: CASTPPGRDNQPQHF.